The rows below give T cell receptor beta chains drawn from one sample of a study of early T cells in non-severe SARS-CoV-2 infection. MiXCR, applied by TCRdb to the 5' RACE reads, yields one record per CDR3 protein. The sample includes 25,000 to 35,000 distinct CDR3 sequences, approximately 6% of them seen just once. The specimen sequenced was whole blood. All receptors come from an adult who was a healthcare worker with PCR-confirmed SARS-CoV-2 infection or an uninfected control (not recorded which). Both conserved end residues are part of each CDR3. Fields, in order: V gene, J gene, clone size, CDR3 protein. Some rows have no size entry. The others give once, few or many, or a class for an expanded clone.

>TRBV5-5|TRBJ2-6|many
CASSLDSSGANVLTF
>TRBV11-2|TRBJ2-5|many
CASSSLETQYF
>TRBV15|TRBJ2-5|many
CATSRGRGQVETQYF
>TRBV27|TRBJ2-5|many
CASSLSASGGQETQYF
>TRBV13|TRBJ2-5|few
CASSQTGQETQYF
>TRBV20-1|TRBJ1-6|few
CSGRAGESNNSPLHF
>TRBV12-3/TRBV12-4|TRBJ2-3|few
CASSLDSGLGHTQYF
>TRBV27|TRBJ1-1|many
CASSLDPIRGNTEAFF
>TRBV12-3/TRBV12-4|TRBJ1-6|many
CASSLGTNSPLHF
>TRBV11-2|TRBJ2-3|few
CASSLDREPGSDTQYF
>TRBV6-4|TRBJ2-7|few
CASSVSSGPYEQYF
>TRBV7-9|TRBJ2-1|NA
CVSAAGSSYDHEQFF
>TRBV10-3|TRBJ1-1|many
CAISSGQGTEAFF
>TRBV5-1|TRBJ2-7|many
CASSVGQGGYEQYF